The rows below give T cell receptor beta chains drawn from one sample of a study of blood T cell repertoires in COVID-19. The data were produced by immunoSEQ multiplex PCR, yet TCRdb's version contains in-frame clones alone and is incomplete. Of a few hundred thousand clones detected, 84% appear once; the ten largest clones hold 15% to 20%. Sequenced material: peripheral blood. These receptors were taken from a woman of 80 years or more with active or convalescent COVID-19. CDR3s include the opening cysteine and the closing phenylalanine or tryptophan. Fields, in order: V gene, clone size, D gene, J gene, CDR3 DNA, CDR3 protein. A D gene is named only where the DNA matches it firmly. Some rows mark clone size as missing; the rest say once, few, many or name a class of expanded clone.

>TRBV10-3|-|TRBD1|TRBJ2-5
TGTGCCATCAGTGTAGGGACAGGGGCTAGGGAGACCCAGTACTTC
CAISVGTGARETQYF
>TRBV3-1/TRBV3-2|-|TRBD2|TRBJ2-2
TGTGCCAGCAGCCAAGTTGGGACTAGCGGCGCCCGGGAGCTGTTTTTT
CASSQVGTSGARELFF
>TRBV30|-|-|TRBJ1-6
TGTGCCTGGACCTTGTACGGGTATTCACCCCTCCACTTT
CAWTLYGYSPLHF
>TRBV5-6|-|-|TRBJ1-5
TGTGCCAGCAGCCCCCCGGGGGGCAATCAGCCCCAGCATTTT
CASSPPGGNQPQHF
>TRBV9|-|-|TRBJ2-2
TGTGCCAGCAGCGTAGTGAGGGACACCGGGGAGCTGTTTTTT
CASSVVRDTGELFF
>TRBV27|-|-|TRBJ1-2
TGTGCCAGCAGTTTAACGGGAGACTATGGCTACACCTTC
CASSLTGDYGYTF
>TRBV9|-|TRBD2|TRBJ2-2
TGTGCCAGCAGCACTCGACTAGCTGTGAACACCGGGGAGCTGTTTTTT
CASSTRLAVNTGELFF
>TRBV19|few|-|TRBJ1-4
TGTGCCAGTAGTATAGCAGCCAGGGGTGAAAAACTGTTTTTT
CASSIAARGEKLFF
>TRBV3-1/TRBV3-2|-|TRBD1|TRBJ2-7
TGTGCCAGCAGCCAAGTGAACAGGGGGCGAGAAGAGCAGTACTTC
CASSQVNRGREEQYF
>TRBV11-2|-|-|TRBJ2-7
TGTGCCAGCAGCGAGGGGGTCGAGCAGTACTTC
CASSEGVEQYF
>TRBV3-1/TRBV3-2|-|-|TRBJ1-1
TGTGCCAGCAGCCCCATGCGGGCCACTGAAGCTTTCTTT
CASSPMRATEAFF
>TRBV5-4|few|TRBD2|TRBJ2-7
TGTGCCAGCAGCTTGGCTGGGACTAGCTCCTACGAGCAGTACTTC
CASSLAGTSSYEQYF
>TRBV9|few|-|TRBJ1-2
TGTGCCAGCAGCCCATATACAGGGTACTATGGCTACACCTTC
CASSPYTGYYGYTF
>TRBV4-2|few|-|TRBJ2-3
TGTGCCAGCAGCCAAGATCTAACAGCAACTAGCACAGATACGCAGTATTTT
CASSQDLTATSTDTQYF
>TRBV7-3|-|TRBD1|TRBJ2-2
TGTGCCAGCAGCTTAAGGGACAGGGGGACCGGGGAGCTGTTTTTT
CASSLRDRGTGELFF
>TRBV7-3|-|TRBD2|TRBJ2-1
TGTGCCAGCAGCTCTCTAGCGGGAGATTTGGCTGAGCAGTTCTTC
CASSSLAGDLAEQFF
>TRBV19|-|-|TRBJ2-1
TGTGCCAGTAGTATGGACTCAACCCGGTATTACAATGAGCAGTTCTTC
CASSMDSTRYYNEQFF
>TRBV2|-|TRBD2|TRBJ2-5
TGTGCCAGCAGAGACGGGAGGGCCCCAGAGACCCAGTACTTC
CASRDGRAPETQYF
>TRBV28|-|TRBD1|TRBJ1-5
TGTGCCAGCAGTTTAGGGGCCAGGGGGTATGAGCCCCAGCATTTT
CASSLGARGYEPQHF
>TRBV24-1|-|-|TRBJ2-1
TGTGCCACCAGTGAAGGCGGACAGTACAATGAGCAGTTCTTC
CATSEGGQYNEQFF
>TRBV12-2|-|-|TRBJ2-2
TGTGCAAGTCGCTTAGGGGTTCGTTGCGAGGACAGGGACACCGGGGAGCTGTTTTTT
CASRLGVRCEDRDTGELFF
>TRBV19|-|-|TRBJ1-1
TGTGCCAGTAGTATGAGGGGACAGAACACTGAAGCTTTCTTT
CASSMRGQNTEAFF
>TRBV29-1|-|TRBD1|TRBJ2-5
TGCAGCGTGGGTGAGGGGACAGGACAAGAGACCCAGTACTTC
CSVGEGTGQETQYF
>TRBV6-5|many|-|TRBJ2-5
TGTGCCAGCAGTTTGGGTCAGGGGCCAGAGACCCAGTACTTC
CASSLGQGPETQYF
>TRBV9|-|-|TRBJ1-1
TGTGCCAGCAGCGTAGCAGGGATTTCCACTGAAGCTTTCTTT
CASSVAGISTEAFF